One TCR beta chain is described in this entry. Its antigen is still unknown. Trimming removed 0 bases from V and 10 bases from J, with 11 bases in between. The CDR3 has 13 amino acids. Germline CDR1 SGHDT, CDR2 YYEEEE. This sample was included in a study of T cells in Graves' hyperthyroidism and ophthalmopathy. Overall study context: Peripheral blood was obtained at initial diagnosis, preceding any treatment.

It was RNA transcripts that yielded the amplified TCR beta CDR3 regions. First-round RT-PCR targeting the TCR CDR3 was performed with the HTBI primer set. TCRdb used MiXCR to reprocess the multiplex PCR reads, holding one entry per CDR3 protein. The data contain about 350,000 distinct CDR3 sequences, approximately 15% of them seen just once; the ten biggest clones take up approximately 23%. Hyperthyroidism had been newly diagnosed in patients aged 18 to 65, and its duration was under 2 months. It was uncontrolled infection, other autoimmune disease, pregnancy or lactation that excluded patients. Regarding the study as a whole: Blood held most thyroid clonotypes expanded above 0.001 frequency.

The gene calls are TRBV5-6 and TRBJ1-5; possible D gene TRBD1, 5 bases. Sequencing input: blood. The source of this sequence is a woman in her twenties or thirties with Graves' hyperthyroidism. CDR3 DNA sequence: TGTGCCAGCAGCTTGGGAGGGACTGGTCCCCAGCATTTT. Translating gives CASSLGGTGPQHF.